The 27 T cell receptor beta chains given below trace back to one sample, sequenced in a study of beta chain features in type 1 diabetes. The authors reverse transcribed all of the isolated RNA, so sequencing captured expressed TCRB transcripts. TCRdb's table, derived via immunoSEQ multiplex PCR, lists solely in-frame clones and lacks some. The data show 300,000 to 350,000 clones, 13% to 15% seen once. The sample comprised central memory CD4+ T cells from blood. The receptors derive from a young man in good health.

This clone was counted between two and nine times. The chain joins TRBV5-1 to TRBJ1-2; perhaps TRBD1 as D (5 bases). From germline, CDR1 is SGHRS and CDR2 YFSETQ. The germline V and J ends were trimmed by 0 bases and 3 bases, with 6 bases remaining between them. The CDR3 covers 13 residues. CDR3 sequence: CASSLEGDYGYTF. CDR3 nucleotide sequence: TGCGCCAGCAGCTTGGAAGGGGACTATGGCTACACCTTC.

This rearrangement joins TRBV11-2 to TRBJ2-5; TRBD2 aligns across 13 bases. This CDR3 contains 16 residues. Unmatched junction bases numbered 7, after V lost 5 bases and J lost 4 bases. Germline V gene data show CDR1 as SGHAT and CDR2 as FQNNGV. The CDR3 spells CASSGTSGGALETQYF. Here the CDR3 DNA reads TGTGCCAGCAGCGGCACTAGCGGGGGGGCCTTAGAGACCCAGTACTTC.

This clone was seen at least ten times. The chain uses TRBV29-1 and TRBJ1-2; D perhaps matches TRBD1 (6 bases). This CDR3 is 15 amino acids long. Trimming took 0 bases from V and 4 from J, leaving 15 bases between them. CDR1 is SQVTM and CDR2 is ANQGSEA in the germline V gene. The CDR3: CSVEDQDSAAYGYTF. The DNA for the CDR3 is TGCAGCGTTGAAGATCAGGACAGCGCAGCCTATGGCTACACCTTC.

At least ten counts were recorded for this clone. The V gene is TRBV7-2, the J gene TRBJ2-1; tentatively, D is TRBD2 (6 bases). The V gene lost 7 bases and the J gene lost 3 bases, with 19 bases spanning the gap. The CDR3 spans 16 residues. Germline values: CDR1 SGHTA, CDR2 FQGNSA. The CDR3: CASTIQQGLYYNEQFF. The CDR3 DNA follows: TGTGCCAGCACCATCCAGCAGGGACTTTACTACAATGAGCAGTTCTTC.

This clone was seen a handful of times. The V and J genes are TRBV11-2 and TRBJ2-5; perhaps TRBD2 as D (5 bases). Deletions cut 1 base from V and 5 bases from J, with 11 bases between. There are 14 residues in the CDR3. The germline CDR1 and CDR2 sequences are SGHAT and FQNNGV. The DNA of the CDR3 is TGTGCCAGCAGCTTAGTAGGAGGCGGCGAGACCCAGTACTTC. The encoded protein is CASSLVGGGETQYF.

The chain joins TRBV9 to TRBJ1-1; TRBD1 matches at 10 bases. The CDR3 runs to 17 residues. J gave up 1 base and V 1 base, and 7 bases lay outside the gene matches. CDR1 SGDLS and CDR2 YYNGEE come from the germline V gene. The CDR3, as DNA: TGTGCCAGCAGCGTATCCCCGACAGGGGGCACGAACACTGAAGCTTTCTTT. The encoded protein is CASSVSPTGGTNTEAFF.

CDR3 bases: TGTGCCAGCAGTAACCTATTAGACTCCTACGAGCAGTACTTC. Residues: CASSNLLDSYEQYF. The chain couples TRBV11-2 to TRBJ2-7; D unclear. The germline V and J ends were trimmed by 6 bases and 0 bases, with 12 bases remaining between them. The germline V gene encodes CDR1 SGHAT and CDR2 FQNNGV. CDR3 size: 14 residues.

The chain employs TRBV6-5 and TRBJ1-1, with 7 bases aligning to TRBD1. Germline values: CDR1 MNHEY, CDR2 SVGAGI. V was pared by 4 bases and J by 0 bases, with 5 bases of the junction left unmatched. The CDR3 runs to 15 residues. CDR3 region: CASSSRGQMNTEAFF. The CDR3 coding sequence is TGTGCCAGCAGTTCGCGGGGACAGATGAACACTGAAGCTTTCTTT.

This chain joins TRBV7-2 and TRBJ2-3; 7 nucleotides line up with TRBD1. Losses at the gene ends were 4 bases for V and 4 bases for J; bases not matched to a gene: 5. The CDR3 sequence is 14 residues long. Germline lookup yields CDR1 SGHTA and CDR2 FQGNSA. CDR3 sequence: CASSSRQGADTQYF. CDR3 DNA sequence: TGTGCCAGCAGCTCCAGACAGGGAGCAGATACGCAGTATTTT.

A few counts support this clone. V gene TRBV30 combines with J gene TRBJ1-2; D gene uncertain. The V gene's germline CDR1 is GTSNPN and CDR2 SVGIG (reference sequence). The CDR3 extends over 17 amino acids. The V and J ends lost 3 bases and 0 bases respectively, with 20 bases between them. CDR3 amino acids: CAWRFFRAPKANYGYTF. CDR3 sequence (DNA): TGTGCCTGGAGGTTCTTCCGCGCCCCAAAGGCTAACTATGGCTACACCTTC. The full variable domain, rest sourced from reference TRBV30 and TRBJ1-2, is SQTIHQWPATLVQPVGSPLSLECTVEGTSNPNLYWYRQAAGRGLQLLFYSVGIGQISSEVPQNLSASRPQDRQFILSSKKLLLSDSGFYLCAWRFFRAPKANYGYTFGSGTRLTVV.

The gene calls are TRBV19 and TRBJ1-2; 8 nucleotides match TRBD1. Per the germline V gene, CDR1 is LNHDA and CDR2 is SQIVND (reference sequence). This CDR3 is built from 14 residues. The V segment lost 11 bases and the J segment 7 bases; nucleotides outside the gene matches: 15. CDR3 residues: CASGSRGRIGGYTF. The DNA for the CDR3 is TGTGCCTCGGGATCCAGGGGGCGCATCGGTGGCTACACCTTC.

This chain connects TRBV6-5 to TRBJ2-7; 9 bases are a match to TRBD1. CDR1 is MNHEY, CDR2 SVGAGI, per germline. The CDR3 consists of 16 residues. J gave up 2 bases and V 2 bases, and 7 bases lay outside the gene matches. The CDR3 here is CASSYLRDRAPYEQYF. CDR3 bases: TGTGCCAGCAGTTACCTCCGGGACAGGGCCCCCTACGAGCAGTACTTC.

This clone was recorded a few times. The chain recombines TRBV25-1 with TRBJ1-2, with D perhaps matching TRBD1 (6 bases). CDR1 and CDR2 from the germline V gene are MGHDK and SYGVNS. Trimming removed 8 bases at V and 4 bases at J, with 14 bases between. The CDR3 runs to 13 residues. CDR3 in DNA: TGTGCCAGCGTGGGGGACACTGGCTATGGCTACACCTTC. Translating gives CASVGDTGYGYTF.

The sample holds a few counts of this clone. The chain recombines TRBV4-3 with TRBJ2-5; possible D gene TRBD2, 5 bases. Germline CDR1 is LGHNA and CDR2 is YSLEER. This CDR3 region has 17 residues. V dropped 2 bases and J dropped 2 bases, with 18 bases sitting between them. The CDR3 DNA sequence: TGCGCCAGCAGCCAATCTGCCCCTAGGCGGGTACAAGAGACCCAGTACTTC. It is translated as CASSQSAPRRVQETQYF.

This clone showed up just a few times. The V and J genes are TRBV5-6 and TRBJ1-2; D is unclear. Trimming left V 4 bases short and J 10 bases short, with 14 bases between. The CDR3 loop spans 12 amino acids. Germline lookup yields CDR1 SGHDT and CDR2 YYEEEE. CDR3 protein: CASSGVSHHYTF. The CDR3 coding sequence is TGTGCCAGCAGCGGGGTTTCCCATCACTACACCTTC.

J is TRBJ1-5 and V is TRBV4-1, with 7 bases matching TRBD1. CDR1 and CDR2 from the germline V gene are MGHRA and YSYEKL. The CDR3 length is 13 residues. J gave up 10 bases and V 3 bases, and 6 bases lay outside the gene matches. CDR3 in amino acids: CASSQNTGEPQHF. For the CDR3, the DNA is TGCGCCAGCAGCCAGAATACAGGGGAACCCCAGCATTTT.

There are a few counts of this clone. The rearrangement joins TRBV9 to TRBJ1-2; 7 bases align to TRBD1. Trimming cost V 4 bases and J 4 bases; bases outside gene matches: 13. Germline V CDR1 and CDR2: SGDLS, YYNGEE. This CDR3 has 16 amino acids. The CDR3 nucleotides read TGTGCCAGCAGCCCAGGCCCTCAGGGGGGGCTCTATGGCTACACCTTC. Translating it yields CASSPGPQGGLYGYTF.

This clone was found many times. The rearrangement joins TRBV30 to TRBJ2-1; the D gene is possibly TRBD1 (6 bases). The germline V and J ends were trimmed by 5 bases and 10 bases, with 12 bases remaining between them. CDR1 and CDR2 (germline): GTSNPN, SVGIG (reference sequence). The CDR3 runs to 11 residues. The CDR3, as DNA: TGTGCCTGGGGAGTAGGGGGAGAGCAGTTCTTC. This translates into CAWGVGGEQFF.

This clone occurred a few times. In nucleotides, the CDR3 is TGTGCCAGTAGTCGACTAGCACATACGCAGTATTTT. It encodes CASSRLAHTQYF. The chain uses TRBV19 and TRBJ2-3; 7 bases fit TRBD2. Germline V CDR1 and CDR2: LNHDA, SQIVND (reference sequence). CDR3 length: 12 residues. After removal of 5 bases from V and 7 bases from J, the junction contained 3 bases not matched to a gene. Variable domain in full (rest from reference TRBV19 and TRBJ2-3): DGGITQSPKYLFRKEGQNVTLSCEQNLNHDAMYWYRQDPGQGLRLIYYSQIVNDFQKGDIAEGYSVSREKKESFPLTVTSAQKNPTAFYLCASSRLAHTQYFGPGTRLTVL.

This clone appeared a few times. The V call is TRBV27, the J call TRBJ2-7, with 7 bases lining up with TRBD2. The V segment lost 4 bases and the J segment 0 bases; nucleotides outside the gene matches: 9. The CDR3 runs to 16 residues. Germline CDR1 MNHEY, CDR2 SMNVEV (reference sequence). CDR3 sequence: CASSSPPGTNSYEQYF. The CDR3 region has the DNA TGTGCCAGCAGTTCACCACCTGGGACTAACTCCTACGAGCAGTACTTC.

The chain combines TRBV5-4 with TRBJ1-6, with a tentative D call TRBD1 (6 bases). Germline V gives CDR1 SGHNT, CDR2 YYREEE (reference sequence). The CDR3 loop spans 16 amino acids. V was trimmed by 0 bases and J by 0 bases, leaving 7 bases between them. The CDR3 region has the DNA TGTGCCAGCAGCTTGGGAGGGGGCTCCTATAATTCACCCCTCCACTTT. As protein: CASSLGGGSYNSPLHF.

The sample holds a few counts of this clone. The chain uses TRBV30 and TRBJ1-3, with D maybe TRBD1 (5 bases). CDR3 size: 19 residues. Germline-derived CDR1 and CDR2 are GTSNPN and SVGIG (reference sequence). Trimming took 0 bases from V and 0 from J, leaving 21 bases between them. CDR3 region: CAWSVYLLSSDSSGNTIYF. In DNA form, the CDR3 reads TGTGCCTGGAGTGTTTATCTCCTCTCATCTGACAGCTCTGGAAACACCATATATTTT.

Concerning this clone itself: The sample has other DNA sequences that encode this CDR3 too. This chain uses TRBV27 with TRBJ2-1; D might be TRBD1 or TRBD2, each matching 6 bases. The length of the CDR3 is 15 residues. The germline V and J ends were trimmed by 6 bases and 0 bases, with 12 bases remaining between them. The germline gives CDR1 MNHEY, CDR2 SMNVEV (reference sequence). Here the CDR3 DNA reads TGTGCCAGCAGACTAGGGGGGAGCTCCTACAATGAGCAGTTCTTC. Translated, it gives CASRLGGSSYNEQFF.

This clone has more than one count but fewer than ten. At one boundary the junction diverges from the germline segment, which might be a read error. CDR3 amino acids: CASSWGQYNSPLHF. DNA of the CDR3: TGTGCCAGCAGCTGGGGACAGTATAATTCACCCCTCCACTTT. This chain connects TRBV5-1 to TRBJ1-6; 7 positions match TRBD1. This CDR3 spans 14 amino acids. CDR1 SGHRS and CDR2 YFSETQ come from the germline V gene.

The V and J genes are TRBV9 and TRBJ2-5; D is unclear. Trimming stripped 3 bases from V and 3 bases from J, with 12 bases between. CDR1 and CDR2 from the germline V gene are SGDLS and YYNGEE. The CDR3 covers 14 residues. CDR3 DNA: TGTGCCAGCAGCGCGGGCCGTAGAGAAGAGACCCAGTACTTC. Translating gives CASSAGRREETQYF.

In this sample, this clone turned up a few times. This chain uses TRBV6-5 with TRBJ1-4; possibly TRBD1 for D (6 bases). Trimming took 7 bases from V and 4 from J, leaving 16 bases between them. The CDR3 length is 15 residues. Germline V lookup: CDR1 MNHEY, CDR2 SVGAGI. The CDR3 spells CASKDSFTVNEKLFF. CDR3 DNA sequence: TGTGCCAGCAAGGACAGTTTTACCGTTAATGAAAAACTGTTTTTT.

This clone was seen a few times. The rearrangement links TRBV7-2 to TRBJ1-5; unclear D gene. The CDR3 sequence is 13 residues long. Trimming cost V 5 bases and J 9 bases, with 14 bases left between them. Germline CDR1 and CDR2: SGHTA and FQGNSA. DNA of the CDR3: TGTGCCAGCAGCCCGTTGGGGATTCGGCCCCAGCATTTT. Its protein product is CASSPLGIRPQHF.